The 18 T cell receptor beta chains listed next were all sequenced from one sample in a study of Graves' ophthalmopathy and Graves' hyperthyroidism. Beta-chain TCR CDR3 regions were amplified from RNA transcripts. HTBI primers served in a first-round RT-PCR, which a second-round multiplex PCR followed. TCRdb called the multiplex PCR reads again in MiXCR, with one record for every CDR3 protein. The data contain about 620,000 distinct CDR3 sequences, about 20% of them singletons. Sequencing was done on a sample of peripheral blood. These receptors all come from a woman aged 18-29 years with stable Graves' hyperthyroidism. Some clones in this sample may be carry-over from other donors' samples.

This clonotype was picked up a small number of times. This chain uses TRBV28 with TRBJ2-7, with D tentatively TRBD2 (6 bases). The CDR3 contains 16 residues. The V gene's germline CDR1 is MDHEN and CDR2 SYDVKM. The ends were cut back, 3 bases at V and 5 bases at J, with 20 bases in the middle. The CDR3 loop is CASSFSRAGSPDEQYF. CDR3 DNA: TGTGCCAGCAGTTTCTCGCGGGCGGGATCGCCAGACGAGCAGTACTTC. The variable domain in full, completed from reference TRBV28 and TRBJ2-7, reads DVKVTQSSRYLVKRTGEKVFLECVQDMDHENMFWYRQDPGLGLRLIYFSYDVKMKEKGDIPEGYSVSREKKERFSLILESASTNQTSMYLCASSFSRAGSPDEQYFGPGTRLTVT.

Many counts were recorded for this clonotype. The V call is TRBV6-1, the J call TRBJ1-3; D uncertain. The CDR3 totals 16 residues. Germline CDR1 reads MNHNS; CDR2 reads SASEGT. Trimming shortened V by 1 base and J by 0 bases, and 10 bases separated the two germline ends. This CDR3 is CASSEVWASSGNTIYF. CDR3 nucleotide sequence: TGTGCCAGCAGTGAAGTGTGGGCGAGCTCTGGAAACACCATATATTTT.

This clonotype was seen at least ten times. The V and J genes are TRBV6-2 or TRBV6-3 and TRBJ1-1; D not resolved. CDR3 size: 14 residues. The germline V and J ends were trimmed by 5 bases and 2 bases, with 12 bases remaining between them. Germline loops: CDR1 MNHEY, CDR2 SVGEGT. CDR3 sequence: CASSPAVANTEAFF. CDR3 in DNA: TGTGCCAGCAGTCCTGCGGTGGCCAACACTGAAGCTTTCTTT.

The chain has TRBV25-1 and TRBJ1-1; TRBD1 aligns across 9 bases. V trimming: 3 bases; J trimming: 3 bases; junction bases outside the gene matches: 5. Germline V gene data show CDR1 as MGHDK and CDR2 as SYGVNS. The CDR3 has 15 amino acids. CDR3 bases: TGTGCCAGCAGTGAGGGACAGGGATGGCACACTGAAGCTTTCTTT. Protein: CASSEGQGWHTEAFF.

This clonotype was detected a few times. The chain is built from TRBV4-2 and TRBJ2-4; D perhaps matches TRBD2 (6 bases). Germline assignment: CDR1 LGHNA and CDR2 YNFKEQ. The V and J ends lost 0 bases and 0 bases respectively, with 9 bases between them. CDR3 size: 16 residues. The CDR3 loop is CASSQEGGLAKNIQYF. Written as DNA, the CDR3 is TGTGCCAGCAGCCAAGAGGGGGGATTAGCCAAAAACATTCAGTACTTC.

The chain has TRBV27 and TRBJ1-2; D possibly corresponds to TRBD1 (5 bases). Trimming shortened V by 2 bases and J by 2 bases, and 12 bases separated the two germline ends. This CDR3 contains 15 residues. CDR1 and CDR2 from the germline V gene are MNHEY and SMNVEV (reference sequence). CDR3 amino acids: CASSLVPTANYGYTF. In nucleotides, the CDR3 is TGTGCCAGCAGTTTAGTCCCGACAGCAAACTATGGCTACACCTTC.

The rearrangement joins TRBV12-3 or TRBV12-4 to TRBJ2-7, with D perhaps assigned TRBD1 or TRBD2 (5 bases each). The CDR3 is 14 residues long. V dropped 4 bases and J dropped 3 bases, with 13 bases sitting between them. This chain's CDR3 is CASSSWGRDYEQYF. The CDR3 region has the DNA TGTGCCAGCAGTTCGTGGGGACGGGACTACGAGCAGTACTTC.

This chain connects TRBV19 to TRBJ1-5; D gene ambiguous. The length of the CDR3 is 13 residues. Germline V gene sequence: CDR1 LNHDA, CDR2 SQIVND (reference sequence). With 7 bases removed from V and 5 bases from J, the gap between germline ends came to 12 bases. The CDR3 region is CASTPGSHQPQHF. The CDR3 DNA follows: TGTGCCAGTACTCCAGGCAGCCATCAGCCCCAGCATTTT.

In this sample, this clonotype turned up once. This chain links TRBV28 with TRBJ2-7; D is perhaps TRBD1 or TRBD2 (7 bases each). This CDR3 comprises 15 residues. Trimming pared 6 bases from V and 1 base from J, leaving 16 bases between. Germline V gene data show CDR1 as MDHEN and CDR2 as SYDVKM. The DNA for the CDR3 is TGTGCCAGCAGCCTGAGGGGGGGACAGTCCTACGAGCAGTACTTC. Translating it yields CASSLRGGQSYEQYF.

This clonotype was found many times. The chain uses TRBV7-9 and TRBJ2-7; D not resolved. This CDR3 is 12 amino acids long. The V end lost 3 bases, the J end lost 3 bases, and 6 bases lay between the germline ends. Germline V lookup: CDR1 SEHNR, CDR2 FQNEAQ (reference sequence). The CDR3 DNA sequence: TGTGCCAGCAGCTTTGGACGCTACGAGCAGTACTTC. It specifies CASSFGRYEQYF. The entire variable domain, with the rest obtained from reference TRBV7-9 and TRBJ2-7, is as follows: DTGVSQNPRHKITKRGQNVTFRCDPISEHNRLYWYRQTLGQGPEFLTYFQNEAQLEKSRLLSDRFSAERPKGSFSTLEIQRTEQGDSAMYLCASSFGRYEQYFGPGTRLTVT.

The CDR3 protein is CASSSAGGPTGELFF. CDR3 coding DNA: TGTGCCAGCAGTTCCGCGGGGGGGCCCACCGGGGAGCTGTTTTTT. This chain joins TRBV12-3 or TRBV12-4 and TRBJ2-2, with TRBD2 matching over 9 bases. This CDR3 has 15 amino acids. V was pared by 4 bases and J by 4 bases, with 4 bases of the junction left unmatched.

The sample holds many counts of this clonotype. This sequence joins TRBV27 and TRBJ1-1; D is undetermined. Trimming cost V 8 bases and J 6 bases, with 13 bases left between them. Germline assignment: CDR1 MNHEY and CDR2 SMNVEV (reference sequence). CDR3 length: 12 amino acids. The CDR3 DNA sequence: TGTGCCAGCGGGGAGGGTAGGGCTGAAGCTTTCTTT. Its translation: CASGEGRAEAFF.

The sample holds many counts of this clonotype. The chain has TRBV28 and TRBJ1-2; TRBD1 is a possible D gene (6 bases). This CDR3 contains 13 residues. Between the trimmed V and J ends, which lost 3 bases and 5 bases, there was a span of 10 bases. Germline V gene lookup returns CDR1 MDHEN and CDR2 SYDVKM. CDR3 in DNA: TGTGCCAGCAGTTTCAGGGGCGCGTATGGCTACACCTTC. This sequence encodes CASSFRGAYGYTF.

In this sample, this clonotype turned up many times. The chain is built from TRBV2 and TRBJ1-1; tentatively, D is TRBD1 (5 bases). CDR3 length equals 14 residues. Trimming removed 7 bases at V and 2 bases at J, with 14 bases between. In germline, CDR1 is SNHLY, CDR2 FYNNEI. The DNA for the CDR3 is TGTGCCAGCAATGGGGACCGAACCAACACTGAAGCTTTCTTT. Translated: CASNGDRTNTEAFF.

This clonotype occurred many times. This chain joins TRBV7-8 and TRBJ2-7; possibly TRBD2 for D (5 bases). Germline values: CDR1 SGHVS, CDR2 FQNEAQ. The CDR3 has 14 amino acids. The ends were cut back, 3 bases at V and 0 bases at J, with 9 bases in the middle. CDR3 DNA: TGTGCCAGCAGCTTCCGGAGGAGCTCCTACGAGCAGTACTTC. Protein sequence: CASSFRRSSYEQYF.

The CDR3 loop reads CASSTPGQPYEQYV. The CDR3 nucleotides read TGTGCCAGCAGTACTCCGGGACAGCCTTACGAGCAGTACGTC. This chain connects TRBV12-3 or TRBV12-4 to TRBJ2-7, with 7 bases lining up with TRBD1. J gave up 4 bases and V 5 bases, and 8 bases lay outside the gene matches. CDR3 length equals 14 residues.

With regard to this clonotype: A much larger clone differs by one base, so this may be a read error. The chain recombines TRBV7-9 with TRBJ1-1, with D possibly matching TRBD1 (5 bases). Germline CDR1 and CDR2: SEHNR and FQNEAQ (reference sequence). The CDR3 runs 15 residues. CDR3 protein: CASSRDGDLNTEACF. In DNA, the CDR3 is TGTGCCAGCAGCCGGGACGGGGATCTGAACACTGAAGCTTGCTTT.

This chain connects TRBV11-2 to TRBJ2-2; D not certain. CDR3 length: 18 residues. The germline V gene encodes CDR1 SGHAT and CDR2 FQNNGV. Between the trimmed V and J ends, which lost 5 bases and 0 bases, there was a span of 19 bases. CDR3 sequence (DNA): TGTGCCAGCAGCGGACGACCTGGAAGTTATGCGAACACCGGGGAGCTGTTTTTT. It encodes CASSGRPGSYANTGELFF.